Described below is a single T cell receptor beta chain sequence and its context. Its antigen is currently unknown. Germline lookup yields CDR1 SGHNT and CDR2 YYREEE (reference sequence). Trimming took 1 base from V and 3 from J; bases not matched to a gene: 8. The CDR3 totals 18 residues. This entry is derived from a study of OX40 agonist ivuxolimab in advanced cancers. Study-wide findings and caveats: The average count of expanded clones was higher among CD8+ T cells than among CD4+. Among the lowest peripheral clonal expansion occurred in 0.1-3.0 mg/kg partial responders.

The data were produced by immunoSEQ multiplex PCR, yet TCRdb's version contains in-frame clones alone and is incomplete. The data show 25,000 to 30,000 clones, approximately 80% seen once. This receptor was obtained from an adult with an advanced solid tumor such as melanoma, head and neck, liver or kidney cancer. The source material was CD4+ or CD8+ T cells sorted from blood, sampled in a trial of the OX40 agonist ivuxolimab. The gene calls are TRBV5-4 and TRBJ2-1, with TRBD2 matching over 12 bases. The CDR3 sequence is CASSLKLLAGGSYNEQFF. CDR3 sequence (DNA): TGTGCCAGCAGCTTGAAGTTGCTAGCGGGGGGGAGCTACAATGAGCAGTTCTTC.